A selection of T cell receptor beta chains follows, all from one sample in a study of cytomegalovirus exposure and HLA in healthy donors. The data were produced by immunoSEQ multiplex PCR, yet TCRdb's version contains in-frame clones alone and is incomplete. The data contain roughly 100,000 clones, around four fifths of them seen just once; the ten biggest clones take up about 1.6%. Input material: PBMCs. Receptors were obtained from a man aged 45 to 65 in good health and CMV-seronegative. The CDR3 runs from the conserved cysteine through the conserved F or W. D genes are given only for firm matches. The size field is filled for only some rows; it gives once, few, many or a size class.

V gene	clone size	J gene	D gene	CDR3 protein	CDR3 DNA
TRBV21-1	few	TRBJ1-3	NA	CASSKADRDPSGNTIYF	TGTGCCAGCAGCAAAGCGGACAGGGACCCCTCTGGAAACACCATATATTTT
TRBV14	NA	TRBJ2-1	NA	CASSPLLWSYNEQFF	TGTGCCAGCAGCCCCTTACTATGGTCCTACAATGAGCAGTTCTTC
TRBV19	NA	TRBJ1-4	TRBD1	CASMDRANEKLFF	TGTGCCAGTATGGACAGGGCTAATGAAAAACTGTTTTTT
TRBV28	NA	TRBJ1-1	NA	CASRLWGGENTEAFF	TGTGCCAGCAGACTTTGGGGGGGGGAGAACACTGAAGCTTTCTTT
TRBV5-8	NA	TRBJ1-6	NA	CASSLVSTSYNSPLHF	TGTGCCAGCAGCTTGGTCAGTACCTCCTATAATTCACCCCTCCACTTT
TRBV6-4	NA	TRBJ2-1	NA	CASSDTGLLPRQFF	TGTGCCAGCAGTGATACGGGACTCCTCCCGAGGCAGTTCTTC
TRBV14	NA	TRBJ2-7	NA	CASSQLAETESYEQYF	TGTGCCAGCAGCCAATTAGCCGAGACAGAGAGCTACGAGCAGTACTTC
TRBV30	NA	TRBJ2-1	TRBD2	CAWGTRGGEQFF	TGTGCCTGGGGGACCCGGGGGGGTGAGCAGTTCTTC
TRBV12-5	NA	TRBJ1-1	NA	CASAPQTGNTEAFF	TGTGCTAGTGCCCCCCAGACAGGGAACACTGAAGCTTTCTTT
TRBV20-1	NA	TRBJ2-1	NA	CSARPRVEQFF	TGCAGTGCTAGACCCCGGGTTGAGCAGTTCTTC
TRBV5-1	once	TRBJ2-6	NA	CASSFLLQASGANVLTF	TGCGCCAGCAGCTTTCTGTTGCAGGCGTCTGGGGCCAACGTCCTGACTTTC
TRBV4-3	NA	TRBJ1-1	TRBD1	CASSQDQGVNTEAFF	TGCGCCAGCAGCCAAGACCAGGGGGTCAACACTGAAGCTTTCTTT
TRBV7-9	NA	TRBJ2-3	TRBD1	CASSFTIGGWADTQYF	TGTGCCAGCAGCTTCACGATAGGGGGCTGGGCAGATACGCAGTATTTT
TRBV7-9	NA	TRBJ1-3	TRBD1	CASSETGVRMSGNTIYF	TGTGCCAGCAGCGAGACAGGGGTCCGAATGAGTGGAAACACCATATATTTT
TRBV5-1	NA	TRBJ2-3	NA	CASSLDTLNTDTQYF	TGCGCCAGCAGCTTGGACACCTTAAACACAGATACGCAGTATTTT
TRBV2	few	TRBJ2-5	TRBD2	CASRLAGGQETQYF	TGTGCCAGCAGGCTAGCGGGGGGGCAAGAGACCCAGTACTTC
TRBV2	NA	TRBJ2-7	NA	CASSGAVSYEQYF	TGTGCCAGCAGTGGGGCAGTATCCTACGAGCAGTACTTC
TRBV11-2	NA	TRBJ1-5	NA	CASSLDGTIDQPQHF	TGTGCCAGCAGCTTAGATGGGACAATCGATCAGCCCCAGCATTTT
TRBV18	NA	TRBJ1-2	TRBD1	CASSPAGTGGTSRYGYTF	TGTGCCAGCTCACCGGCCGGGACAGGGGGAACATCGAGGTATGGCTACACCTTC
TRBV29-1	once	TRBJ1-2	NA	CSVASTYSYGYTF	TGCAGCGTCGCGTCGACATACAGCTATGGCTACACCTTC
TRBV6-5	NA	TRBJ1-5	NA	CASSLGAGSGNQPQHF	TGTGCCAGCAGTTTAGGGGCGGGGTCGGGCAATCAGCCCCAGCATTTT
TRBV5-1	few	TRBJ2-6	NA	CASSFLGSRSGANVLTF	TGCGCCAGCAGCTTTCTGGGCAGCCGCTCTGGGGCCAACGTCCTGACTTTC
TRBV30	NA	TRBJ1-5	NA	CAWSGANQPQHF	TGTGCCTGGAGTGGGGCGAATCAGCCCCAGCATTTT
TRBV19	NA	TRBJ2-7	TRBD2	CASSMSGRDSGYEQYF	TGTGCCAGTAGTATGTCAGGGAGAGATAGCGGGTACGAGCAGTACTTC
TRBV6-6	once	TRBJ1-5	TRBD1	CASKRQGRDNQPQHF	TGTGCCAGCAAGCGACAGGGGAGGGACAATCAGCCCCAGCATTTT
TRBV7-6	NA	TRBJ2-3	NA	CASSPRSQFVDTQYF	TGTGCCAGCAGCCCTCGTTCACAGTTTGTCGATACGCAGTATTTT
TRBV5-1	NA	TRBJ1-1	NA	CASSLTGRNTEAFF	TGCGCCAGCAGCTTGACAGGGCGGAACACTGAAGCTTTCTTT
TRBV5-4	NA	TRBJ1-1	NA	CASSLLSTEAFF	TGTGCCAGCAGCTTGCTAAGCACTGAAGCTTTCTTT
TRBV19	once	TRBJ2-7	TRBD1	CASRGTGSSYEQYF	TGTGCCAGTAGGGGGACAGGCAGCTCCTACGAGCAGTACTTC
TRBV19	NA	TRBJ2-1	NA	CASSILGRRARNEQFF	TGTGCCAGTAGTATCCTAGGCAGGAGGGCAAGAAATGAGCAGTTCTTC
TRBV6-5	once	TRBJ1-3	NA	CASSYGQATSGNTIYF	TGTGCCAGCAGTTACGGGCAGGCCACATCTGGAAACACCATATATTTT
TRBV25-1	NA	TRBJ2-2	NA	CASSERRVGELFF	TGTGCCAGCAGTGAGCGGCGGGTCGGGGAGCTGTTTTTT
TRBV19	NA	TRBJ2-1	TRBD2	CASSRLAGYNEQFF	TGTGCCAGTAGTAGGCTAGCGGGGTACAATGAGCAGTTCTTC
TRBV11-2	NA	TRBJ1-1	NA	CASSHRARDTEAFF	TGTGCCAGCAGCCACAGGGCTCGGGACACTGAAGCTTTCTTT
TRBV10-1	once	TRBJ2-3	TRBD2	CASSAGGTDTQYF	TGCGCCAGCTCGGCGGGGGGTACAGATACGCAGTATTTT
TRBV7-8	NA	TRBJ2-3	TRBD2	CASSWTSGGGTDTQYF	TGTGCCAGCAGCTGGACTAGCGGGGGGGGCACAGATACGCAGTATTTT
TRBV15	once	TRBJ1-5	NA	CATSRGRESNQPQHF	TGTGCCACCAGCAGAGGGAGGGAGAGCAATCAGCCCCAGCATTTT
TRBV30	few	TRBJ1-1	TRBD1	CASFPPTGEDEAFF	TGTGCCTCCTTCCCCCCCACAGGGGAGGATGAAGCTTTCTTT
TRBV9	few	TRBJ1-1	NA	CASSVQVSVNTEAFF	TGTGCCAGCAGCGTACAGGTCTCCGTGAACACTGAAGCTTTCTTT
TRBV29-1	NA	TRBJ2-5	TRBD2	CSVGEGTRRGAQYF	TGCAGCGTTGGGGAGGGAACCCGGCGGGGGGCCCAGTACTTC
TRBV19	NA	TRBJ2-5	NA	CASSIKGRETQYF	TGTGCCAGTAGTATAAAAGGCAGGGAGACCCAGTACTTC
TRBV5-1	NA	TRBJ1-1	NA	CASSLTGMNTEAFF	TGCGCCAGCAGCTTGACCGGGATGAACACTGAAGCTTTCTTT
TRBV18	once	TRBJ1-5	NA	CASSLGENSNQPQHF	TGTGCCAGCTCACTCGGGGAGAATAGCAATCAGCCCCAGCATTTT